Listed below are T cell receptor beta chains from one sample, sequenced in a study of T cell repertoires in cytomegalovirus infection. One entry per CDR3 protein, called by TCRdb with MiXCR from the reads. The data contain about 440,000 distinct CDR3 sequences, about 33% of them singletons. Sequencing input: PBMCs. These receptors were taken from a human donor in good health (CMV status not recorded). Some clones in this sample may be carry-over from other donors' samples. Each CDR3 is given with its conserved first and last residue. A D gene is named only where the DNA matches it firmly. Rows give clone size only sometimes, using once, few, many, or a class for an expanded clone.

V gene	J gene	clone size	D gene	CDR3 protein	CDR3 DNA
TRBV7-2	TRBJ1-6	few	NA	CASSLAGQRYNSPLHF	TGTGCCAGCAGCTTAGCAGGCCAGAGATATAATTCACCCCTCCACTTT
TRBV7-2	TRBJ1-2	many	NA	CASSLAGANYGYTF	TGTGCCAGCAGCTTGGCAGGAGCTAACTATGGCTACACCTTC
TRBV5-6	TRBJ1-3	NA	NA	CASSLAPAPSGNTIYF	TGTGCCAGCAGCTTGGCCCCCGCTCCCTCTGGAAACACCATATATTTT
TRBV6-1	TRBJ1-5	once	TRBD1	CASSEAGQGAPPQHF	TGTGCCAGCAGTGAAGCGGGACAGGGGGCTCCGCCCCAGCATTTT
TRBV4-3	TRBJ2-7	few	NA	CASSQDPAEGLEEQYF	TGCGCCAGCAGCCAAGATCCCGCAGAAGGACTGGAAGAGCAGTACTTC
TRBV9	TRBJ1-2	NA	NA	CASSVESGGAYYGYTF	TGTGCCAGCAGCGTAGAATCTGGGGGGGCGTACTATGGCTACACCTTC
TRBV7-9	TRBJ1-1	many	TRBD1	CASSLWTGALNTEAFF	TGTGCCAGCAGCTTGTGGACAGGGGCACTGAACACTGAAGCTTTCTTT
TRBV30	TRBJ2-1	few	NA	CAWASVQVPFNEQFF	TGTGCCTGGGCCTCGGTGCAGGTGCCGTTCAATGAGCAGTTCTTC
TRBV11-3	TRBJ2-5	few	TRBD2	CASSSGGYQETQYF	TGTGCCAGCAGCTCCGGGGGGTACCAAGAGACCCAGTACTTC
TRBV6-6	TRBJ1-2	few	NA	CASSYVGTYGYTF	TGTGCCAGCAGTTACGTAGGGACCTATGGCTACACCTTC
TRBV19	TRBJ1-5	many	NA	CASSTDRFGQPQHF	TGTGCCAGTAGTACCGACAGGTTTGGTCAGCCCCAGCATTTT
TRBV20-1	TRBJ2-3	NA	NA	CSATTLADTQYF	TGCAGTGCTACAACCCTGGCGGATACGCAGTATTTT
TRBV28	TRBJ2-2	NA	NA	CASSLPLTWAENTGELFF	TGTGCCAGCAGTTTGCCCCTTACGTGGGCGGAAAACACCGGGGAGCTGTTTTTT
TRBV11-2	TRBJ1-1	few	NA	CASSPRVGGNTEAFF	TGTGCCAGCAGCCCCAGGGTGGGGGGGAACACTGAAGCTTTCTTT
TRBV19	TRBJ1-3	NA	NA	CASSIRHHSGNTIYF	TGTGCCAGTAGTATCCGGCACCACTCTGGAAACACCATATATTTT
TRBV19	TRBJ1-2	once	TRBD1	CAARGTDYGYTF	TGTGCCGCGAGAGGGACAGACTATGGCTACACCTTC
TRBV12-3/TRBV12-4	TRBJ1-2	few	NA	CASSPYKDYGYTF	TGTGCCAGCAGCCCCTACAAGGACTATGGCTACACCTTC
TRBV2	TRBJ2-1	NA	TRBD1	CASSEGWTGAYHEQFF	TGTGCAAGCAGTGAAGGTTGGACAGGGGCATACCATGAGCAGTTCTTC
TRBV4-1	TRBJ1-1	many	NA	CASSPGGSTEAFF	TGCGCCAGCAGCCCCGGGGGGAGCACTGAAGCTTTCTTT
TRBV5-6	TRBJ2-3	NA	NA	CASSSGLYTDTQYF	TGTGCCAGCAGCTCCGGACTCTACACAGATACGCAGTATTTT
TRBV15	TRBJ1-3	NA	NA	CATSRDLGRTETGNTIYF	TGTGCCACCAGCAGAGATTTGGGACGGACCGAGACTGGAAACACCATATATTTT
TRBV6-2/TRBV6-3	TRBJ2-2	NA	NA	CASSPTPSITGELFF	TGTGCCAGCAGCCCTACGCCTAGCATCACCGGGGAGCTGTTTTTT
TRBV28	TRBJ2-3	few	TRBD2	CASSLGGGVTDTQYF	TGTGCCAGCAGTTTAGGGGGGGGTGTCACAGATACGCAGTATTTT
TRBV14	TRBJ2-1	NA	NA	CASSQGPRVSWAREQFF	TGTGCCAGCAGCCAAGGACCTCGGGTATCGTGGGCGCGTGAGCAGTTCTTC
TRBV6-5	TRBJ1-5	few	NA	CASSPAGVRNQPQHF	TGTGCCAGCAGCCCTGCGGGGGTTCGCAATCAGCCCCAGCATTTT
TRBV5-4	TRBJ2-5	NA	TRBD2	CASSLPGGAGETQYF	TGTGCCAGCAGCTTACCCGGGGGGGCCGGAGAGACCCAGTACTTC
TRBV5-1	TRBJ2-7	NA	NA	CASSPGTTSNEQYF	TGCGCCAGCAGCCCCGGGACAACCTCAAACGAGCAGTACTTC
TRBV7-2	TRBJ2-4	NA	NA	CASSFNPAFIAKNIQYF	TGTGCCAGCAGCTTCAATCCAGCGTTCATAGCCAAAAACATTCAGTACTTC
TRBV12-3/TRBV12-4	TRBJ2-7	NA	NA	CASSFPNNYEQYF	TGTGCCAGCAGTTTCCCTAATAACTACGAGCAGTACTTC
TRBV6-5	TRBJ2-3	NA	NA	CATFSPGRTDTQYF	TGTGCCACCTTTAGTCCGGGACGGACAGATACGCAGTATTTT
TRBV7-2	TRBJ2-7	NA	NA	CASSRYGEVYEQYF	TGTGCCAGCAGCCGTTATGGGGAGGTGTACGAGCAGTACTTC